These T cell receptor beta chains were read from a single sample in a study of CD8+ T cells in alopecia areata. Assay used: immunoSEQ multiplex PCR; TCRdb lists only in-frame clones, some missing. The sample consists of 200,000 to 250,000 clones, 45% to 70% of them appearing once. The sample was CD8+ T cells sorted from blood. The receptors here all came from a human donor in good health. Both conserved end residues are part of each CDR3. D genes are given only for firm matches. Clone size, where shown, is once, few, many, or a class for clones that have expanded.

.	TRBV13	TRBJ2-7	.	TGTGCCAGCAGCTTAGGCCGGACCCCGGCCTACGAGCAGTACTTC	CASSLGRTPAYEQYF
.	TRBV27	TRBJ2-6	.	TGTGCCAGCAGTTTTTCTGGGGCCAACGTCCTGACTTTC	CASSFSGANVLTF
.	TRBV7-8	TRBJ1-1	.	TGTGCCAGCAGCACGGACAGAATGAACACTGAAGCTTTCTTT	CASSTDRMNTEAFF
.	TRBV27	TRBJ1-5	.	TGTGCCAGCAGCCGCAGAGAGAGTATAGGTCAGCCCCAGCATTTT	CASSRRESIGQPQHF
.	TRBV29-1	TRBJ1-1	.	TGCAGCGTTTTGACAGGCCAGAACACTGAAGCTTTCTTT	CSVLTGQNTEAFF
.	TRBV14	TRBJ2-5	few	TGTGCCAGCAGCCAAAGCAGCATAGAGACCCAGTACTTC	CASSQSSIETQYF
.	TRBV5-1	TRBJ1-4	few	TGCGCCAGCAGACTGACAGAGCTGGACGAAAAACTGTTTTTT	CASRLTELDEKLFF
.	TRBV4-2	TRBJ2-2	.	TGTGCCAGCAGCTCACCACGGGGGTTTAGCGCGAACACCGGGGAGCTGTTTTTT	CASSSPRGFSANTGELFF
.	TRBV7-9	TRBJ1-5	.	TGTGCCAGCAGCTTAGCCCCGGAGGATCAGCCCCAGCATTTT	CASSLAPEDQPQHF
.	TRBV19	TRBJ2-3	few	TGTGCCAGTAGTCCGACGGGAGATACGCAGTATTTT	CASSPTGDTQYF
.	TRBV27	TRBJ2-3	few	TGTGCCAGCAGTTTATCAAGGGCGGATACGCAGTATTTT	CASSLSRADTQYF
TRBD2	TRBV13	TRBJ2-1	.	TGTGCCAGTAATCAGCGGGGGGCCCCTTACAATGAGCAGTTCTTC	CASNQRGAPYNEQFF
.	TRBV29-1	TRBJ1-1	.	TGCAGCGTCGGGTATGAAGCTTTCTTT	CSVGYEAFF
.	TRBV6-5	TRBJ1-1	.	TGTGCCAGCAGTCCCTCGGGGGCCACTGAAGCTTTCTTT	CASSPSGATEAFF
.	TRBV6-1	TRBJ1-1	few	TGTGCCAGCAGTGTCGACCGGGCCACGGGGACTGAAGCTTTCTTT	CASSVDRATGTEAFF
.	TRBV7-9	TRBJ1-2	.	TGTGCCAGCAGCCTTCCGGGGCCCCTCGGCTACACCTTC	CASSLPGPLGYTF
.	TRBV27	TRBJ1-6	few	TGTGCCAGCAGTTGGTTGGTAAATTCACCCCTCCACTTT	CASSWLVNSPLHF
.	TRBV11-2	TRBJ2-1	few	TGTGCCAGCAGCTCCCCCCACTCGAGCTCCTACAATGAGCAGTTCTTC	CASSSPHSSSYNEQFF
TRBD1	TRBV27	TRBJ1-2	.	TGTGCCAGCAGTTTATCGGGCACAGGGGGCTCTTATGGCTACACCTTC	CASSLSGTGGSYGYTF
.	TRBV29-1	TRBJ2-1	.	TGCAGCGTTGAAGCCAGGGAAGGGTACAATGAGCAGTTCTTC	CSVEAREGYNEQFF
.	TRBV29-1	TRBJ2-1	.	TGCAGCGTTGAATGGTTGGGGACGGCGTCCAATGAGCAGTTCTTC	CSVEWLGTASNEQFF
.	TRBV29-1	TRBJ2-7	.	TGCAGCGTTGTCCAGGGGCTTCGGGCCTACGAGCAGTACTTC	CSVVQGLRAYEQYF
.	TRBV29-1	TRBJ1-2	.	TGCAGCGGACTTGGGGCTCCTGCGGGTCGCTACACCTTC	CSGLGAPAGRYTF
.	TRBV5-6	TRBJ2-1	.	TGTGCCAGCAGCCGAGGGGGAGGTGAGCAGTTCTTC	CASSRGGGEQFF
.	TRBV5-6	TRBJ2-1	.	TGTGCCAGCACCTCGGGGACTTACAATGAGCAGTTCTTC	CASTSGTYNEQFF
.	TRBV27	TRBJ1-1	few	TGTGCCCAGGGAATCCACACTGAAGCTTTCTTT	CAQGIHTEAFF